This T cell receptor beta chain was retrieved from a study of blood T cell repertoires in COVID-19. Germline assignment: CDR1 MDHEN and CDR2 SYDVKM. The CDR3 runs to 13 residues. V dropped 5 bases and J dropped 7 bases, with 12 bases sitting between them. Sequencing was performed with immunoSEQ multiplex PCR; in TCRdb, only in-frame clones are kept and a portion is missing. The data contain about 350,000 clones, 89% of them singletons. The chain combines TRBV28 with TRBJ1-5; D unclear. Source material: peripheral blood. The sequence was collected from a woman aged 55-69 years with COVID-19, enrolled during active disease. The CDR3 reads CASSLSLGQPQHF. The CDR3 bases are TGTGCCAGCAGTCTGTCTCTCGGGCAGCCCCAGCATTTT.